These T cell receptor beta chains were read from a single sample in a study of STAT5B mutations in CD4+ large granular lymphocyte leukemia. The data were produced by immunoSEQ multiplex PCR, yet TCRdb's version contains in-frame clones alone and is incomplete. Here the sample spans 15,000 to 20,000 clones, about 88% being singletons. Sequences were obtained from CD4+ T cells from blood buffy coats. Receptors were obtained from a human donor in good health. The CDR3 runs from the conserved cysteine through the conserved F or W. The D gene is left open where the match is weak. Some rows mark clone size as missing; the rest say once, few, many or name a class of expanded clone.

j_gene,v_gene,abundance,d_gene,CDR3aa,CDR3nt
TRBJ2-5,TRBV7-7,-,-,CASSLQGVQETQYF,TGTGCCAGCAGCCTGCAGGGAGTACAAGAGACCCAGTACTTC
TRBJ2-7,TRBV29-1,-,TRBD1,CSVTPPTGGYEQYF,TGCAGCGTGACTCCCCCGACAGGGGGCTACGAGCAGTACTTC
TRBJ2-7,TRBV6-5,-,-,CASSRPGLPAEQYF,TGTGCCAGCAGTCGACCGGGCCTTCCCGCCGAGCAGTACTTC
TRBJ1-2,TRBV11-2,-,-,CASRFIGDYVNGYTF,TGTGCCAGCAGGTTCATCGGGGATTACGTGAATGGCTACACCTTC
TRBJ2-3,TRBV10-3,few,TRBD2,CAISQTSGSTDTQYF,TGTGCCATCAGTCAGACTAGCGGAAGCACAGATACGCAGTATTTT
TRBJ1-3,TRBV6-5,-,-,CASSPPGGPGNTIYF,TGTGCCAGCAGTCCCCCAGGCGGACCTGGAAACACCATATATTTT
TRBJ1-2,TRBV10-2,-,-,CASSVNLHYGYTF,TGCGCCAGCAGTGTAAACCTCCACTATGGCTACACCTTC
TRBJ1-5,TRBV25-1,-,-,CASSSQGSREPQHF,TGTGCCAGCAGTTCCCAGGGATCCCGGGAACCCCAGCATTTT
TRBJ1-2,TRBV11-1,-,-,CASSLAPALGDYGYTF,TGTGCCAGCAGCTTAGCCCCAGCCCTGGGCGACTATGGCTACACCTTC
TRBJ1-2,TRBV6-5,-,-,CASSYGKGGYTF,TGTGCCAGCAGTTACGGGAAGGGCGGCTACACCTTC
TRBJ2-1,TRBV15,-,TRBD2,CATSREKAGAWSEQFF,TGTGCCACCAGCAGAGAAAAAGCGGGAGCATGGTCTGAGCAGTTCTTC
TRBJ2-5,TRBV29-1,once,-,CSDEGGGETQYF,TGCAGCGATGAGGGGGGGGGAGAGACCCAGTACTTC
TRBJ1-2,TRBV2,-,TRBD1,CASSDDRGKYGYTF,TGTGCCAGCAGTGATGACAGGGGGAAGTATGGCTACACCTTC
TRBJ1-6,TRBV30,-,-,CAWSSGPMGSPLHF,TGTGCCTGGAGTTCGGGCCCAATGGGGTCACCCCTCCACTTT
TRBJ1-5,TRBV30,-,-,CAWSSGIRNQPQHF,TGTGCCTGGAGTTCTGGAATTCGCAATCAGCCCCAGCATTTT
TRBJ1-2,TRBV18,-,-,CASSSRTAVYGYTF,TGTGCCAGCTCATCGCGGACAGCCGTCTATGGCTACACCTTC
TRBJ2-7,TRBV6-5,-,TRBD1,CASSPRTGAREQYF,TGTGCCAGCAGTCCCCGGACAGGGGCGCGTGAGCAGTACTTC
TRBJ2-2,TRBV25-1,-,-,CASRNERNTGELFF,TGTGCCAGCAGGAATGAGCGGAACACCGGGGAGCTGTTTTTT
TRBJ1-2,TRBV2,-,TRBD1,CASSVPATGTGSYGYTF,TGTGCCAGCAGTGTCCCTGCGACCGGGACAGGGAGCTATGGCTACACCTTC
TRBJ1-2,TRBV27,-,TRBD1,CASGGQGSGYGYTF,TGTGCCAGCGGGGGACAGGGGTCGGGCTATGGCTACACCTTC
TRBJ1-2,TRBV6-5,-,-,CASSLGRSFNYGYTF,TGTGCCAGCAGCCTAGGCCGCTCTTTTAACTATGGCTACACCTTC
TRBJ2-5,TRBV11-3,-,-,CAPSRSAGFETQYF,TGTGCCCCCTCAAGGAGCGCGGGATTCGAGACCCAGTACTTC
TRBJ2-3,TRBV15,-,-,CATSRGTGGGTDTQYF,TGTGCCACCAGCAGAGGAACGGGCGGGGGCACAGATACGCAGTATTTT
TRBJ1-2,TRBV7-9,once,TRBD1,CASSLRTGANDPANYGYTF,TGTGCCAGCAGCTTGAGGACAGGGGCCAATGACCCAGCTAACTATGGCTACACCTTC
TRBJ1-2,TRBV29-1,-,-,CSVDVMGARSAF,TGCAGCGTTGATGTTATGGGGGCCCGTTCCGCCTTC
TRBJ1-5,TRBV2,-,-,CASSESIGAFPQHF,TGTGCCAGCAGTGAATCCATTGGGGCCTTCCCCCAGCATTTT